The 8 T cell receptor beta chains given below trace back to one sample, sequenced in a study of blood T cell repertoires in COVID-19. TCRdb's table, derived via immunoSEQ multiplex PCR, lists solely in-frame clones and lacks some. The sample carries roughly 150,000 clones, around 91% recorded once. Sequencing was performed on peripheral blood. These receptors originate from a woman aged 40 to 50 with acute or convalescent COVID-19.

J is TRBJ2-2 and V is TRBV2; a possible D gene is TRBD2 (5 bases). Germline CDR1 is SNHLY and CDR2 is FYNNEI. V lost 0 bases, J lost 5 bases, and 10 bases lay in between. This CDR3 is 15 amino acids long. DNA of the CDR3: TGTGCCAGCAGTGAAGCGGTTTCGGGGACCGGGGAGCTGTTTTTT. This encodes CASSEAVSGTGELFF.

The chain employs TRBV5-5 and TRBJ2-1; unclear D gene. This CDR3 is 16 amino acids long. With 0 bases removed from V and 3 bases from J, the gap between germline ends came to 13 bases. CDR1 and CDR2 (germline): SGHKS, YYEKEE (reference sequence). As DNA, the CDR3 is TGTGCCAGCAGCTTGGGGTTGGGCTCGAGCTACAATGAGCAGTTCTTC. Translation gives CASSLGLGSSYNEQFF.

The chain carries TRBV7-9 and TRBJ2-1, with D maybe TRBD2 (5 bases). Germline V gives CDR1 SEHNR, CDR2 FQNEAQ (reference sequence). CDR3 size: 16 residues. Trimming removed 7 bases from V and 0 bases from J, with 16 bases in between. The CDR3 DNA is TGTGCCAGCATGGGAGCCCCTATGTACTCCTACAATGAGCAGTTCTTC. Translating it yields CASMGAPMYSYNEQFF.

This sequence joins TRBV25-1 and TRBJ2-2, with 12 positions matching TRBD1. V lost 6 bases to trimming and J lost 7 bases; unmatched junction nucleotides: 15. CDR3 length equals 18 residues. CDR1 is MGHDK and CDR2 is SYGVNS in the germline V gene. The CDR3 sequence is CASSGRRDRGLWGGELFF. CDR3 bases: TGTGCCAGCAGCGGCCGCCGGGACAGGGGGCTATGGGGCGGGGAGCTGTTTTTT.

Only a few counts were recorded for this clone. A junction boundary mismatches the germline segment, possibly from a read error. The rearrangement uses TRBV7-2 and TRBJ1-5; TRBD1 aligns across 8 bases. Germline assignment: CDR1 SGHTA and CDR2 FQGNSA. The CDR3 extends over 15 amino acids. The CDR3 region has the DNA TGTGCCAGCAGCTTAGTGGCAGGGGGCAAACAGCCCCAGCATTTT. Protein sequence: CASSLVAGGKQPQHF. Using reference TRBV7-2 and TRBJ1-5 for the parts outside the CDR3, the full variable domain is GAGVSQSPSNKVTEKGKDVELRCDPISGHTALYWYRQSLGQGLEFLIYFQGNSAPDKSGLPSDRFSAERTGGSVSTLTIQRTQQEDSAVYLCASSLVAGGKQPQHFGDGTRLSIL.

The V and J genes are TRBV2 and TRBJ1-2; D unresolved. CDR1 is SNHLY, CDR2 FYNNEI, per germline. V was shortened by 1 base and J by 4 bases, with 7 bases between the two germline ends. This CDR3 is 13 amino acids long. The CDR3 protein is CASSEDSSYGYTF. CDR3 in DNA: TGTGCCAGCAGTGAAGACAGCTCCTATGGCTACACCTTC.

The chain recombines TRBV3-1 (or the pseudogene TRBV3-2) with TRBJ1-1; TRBD1 agrees at 7 bases. The CDR3 is made up of 15 amino acids. Germline V gene lookup returns CDR1 LGHDT and CDR2 YNNKEL (reference sequence). V lost 4 bases to trimming and J lost 1 base; unmatched junction nucleotides: 6. CDR3 region: CASSLSGTENTEAFF. CDR3 nucleotides: TGTGCCAGCAGCCTTTCCGGGACAGAGAACACTGAAGCTTTCTTT.

V usage is TRBV7-9 and J usage is TRBJ2-7; 8 nucleotides align to TRBD1. V lost 5 bases and J lost 4; bases outside the gene matches: 10. The germline V gene encodes CDR1 SEHNR and CDR2 FQNEAQ (reference sequence). The CDR3 spans 15 residues. The CDR3: CASSLNRGDIYEQYF. CDR3 DNA sequence: TGTGCCAGCAGCCTAAACAGGGGGGACATTTACGAGCAGTACTTC.